This TCR beta chain was obtained from a study of early T cells in non-severe SARS-CoV-2 infection. The overall study: Bulk RNA from unsorted whole blood was sequenced; chains were unpaired.

V shed 0 bases and J shed 8 bases, with 16 bases lying between them. This CDR3 has 15 amino acids. The germline V gene has CDR1 KGHSH and CDR2 LQKENI. There are a few counts of this clonotype. No antigen is known for it. Researchers attached unique molecular identifiers to individual cDNA molecules. One entry per CDR3 protein, called by TCRdb with MiXCR from the 5' RACE reads. The table records 80,000 to 95,000 distinct CDR3 sequences, 11% to 15% of them present only once. Points from the study as a whole: VDJdb-based matching was biased toward anti-spike CD8 responses and missed private and CD4 specificities.

Sequencing was performed on whole blood. The receptor's source is an adult who was a healthcare worker with PCR-confirmed SARS-CoV-2 infection or an uninfected control (not recorded which). The genes are TRBV18 and TRBJ1-2; D may be TRBD1 (5 bases). The CDR3 reads CASSPPGVPGGGYTF. The DNA of the CDR3 is TGTGCCAGCTCACCACCGGGGGTCCCCGGAGGGGGCTACACCTTC.